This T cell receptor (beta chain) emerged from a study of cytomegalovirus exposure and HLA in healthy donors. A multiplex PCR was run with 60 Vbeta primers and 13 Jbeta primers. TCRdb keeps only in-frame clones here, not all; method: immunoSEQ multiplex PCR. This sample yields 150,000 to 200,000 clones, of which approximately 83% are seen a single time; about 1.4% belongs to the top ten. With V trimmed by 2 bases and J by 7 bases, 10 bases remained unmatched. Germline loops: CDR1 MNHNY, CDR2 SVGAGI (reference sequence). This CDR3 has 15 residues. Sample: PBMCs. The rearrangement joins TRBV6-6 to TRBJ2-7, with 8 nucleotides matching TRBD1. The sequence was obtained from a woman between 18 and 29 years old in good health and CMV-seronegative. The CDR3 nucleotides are TGTGCCAGCAGTTACCCCCAGGACAGGGCGAGGGAGCAGTACTTC. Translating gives CASSYPQDRAREQYF.